The 27 T cell receptor beta chains given below trace back to one sample, sequenced in a study of response to subunit inactivated influenza vaccine. Each CDR3 protein is one row after TCRdb ran MiXCR on the RT-PCR reads. The table records 500,000 to 600,000 distinct CDR3 sequences, 10% to 15% of them present only once. Sequenced here: PBMCs from blood, sampled on the day of vaccination. Receptor source: a man between 50 and 59 years old who received an inactivated influenza vaccine.

The chain couples TRBV25-1 to TRBJ2-3, with D possibly TRBD2 on 5 matching bases. V lost 4 bases and J lost 0, with 17 bases in between. This CDR3 has 17 residues. Germline CDR1 MGHDK, CDR2 SYGVNS. This chain's CDR3 is CASSAIGRAVSTDTQYF. The DNA for the CDR3 is TGTGCCAGCAGTGCCATTGGGAGAGCGGTTAGCACAGATACGCAGTATTTT. Supplemented by reference TRBV25-1 and TRBJ2-3, the full variable domain reads EADIYQTPRYLVIGTGKKITLECSQTMGHDKMYWYQQDPGMELHLIHYSYGVNSTEKGDLSSESTVSRIRTEHFPLTLESARPSHTSQYLCASSAIGRAVSTDTQYFGPGTRLTVL.

This clonotype has at least ten counts. The V and J genes are TRBV12-3 or TRBV12-4 and TRBJ1-1; tentatively, D is TRBD1 (6 bases). The CDR3 totals 14 residues. V was clipped by 7 bases and J by 5 bases, with 17 bases between them. The CDR3 is CASTLIQGRTEAFF. CDR3 coding DNA: TGTGCCAGCACCCTGATACAGGGTAGGACTGAAGCTTTCTTT.

The chain carries TRBV6-1 and TRBJ1-1; D uncertain. The CDR3 covers 13 residues. The ends were cut back, 5 bases at V and 5 bases at J, with 12 bases in the middle. Germline-derived CDR1 and CDR2 are MNHNS and SASEGT. CDR3 nucleotide sequence: TGTGCCAGCAGTCCGGGCCAGCGGACTGAAGCTTTCTTT. Protein sequence: CASSPGQRTEAFF.

In its sample, this clonotype was seen a few times. Here the CDR3 DNA reads TGTGCCAGCACCTTGGGGTCTGGGACCCAGTACTTC. Translation: CASTLGSGTQYF. This chain uses TRBV12-3 or TRBV12-4 with TRBJ2-5, with D unclear. Trimming shortened V by 7 bases and J by 7 bases, and 13 bases separated the two germline ends. The CDR3 extends over 12 amino acids.

The rearrangement joins TRBV20-1 to TRBJ1-4; D not resolved. Trimming took off 5 bases at V and 8 bases at J, with 18 bases between the two ends. Germline CDR1 and CDR2: DFQATT and SNEGSKA (reference sequence). The CDR3 length is 14 residues. The CDR3 DNA reads as TGCAGTGCTTCCCTCTCCACTCGAGGGGAAAAACTGTTTTTT. Translating it yields CSASLSTRGEKLFF.

Ten or more counts support this clonotype. The rearrangement uses TRBV5-1 and TRBJ2-3; TRBD1 agrees at 10 bases. Looked up from germline, CDR1 is SGHRS and CDR2 is YFSETQ. CDR3 length: 14 amino acids. The J segment lost 6 bases and the V segment lost 4 bases, leaving 5 bases of the junction unmatched. The CDR3 spells CASSVGQGGDTQYF. CDR3 DNA: TGCGCCAGCAGCGTTGGACAGGGGGGCGATACGCAGTATTTT.

The sample holds a few counts of this clonotype. The chain links TRBV3-1 to TRBJ2-2; 8 bases fit TRBD2. Unmatched junction bases numbered 9, after V lost 3 bases and J lost 0 bases. The CDR3 covers 18 residues. Germline CDR1 and CDR2: LGHDT and YNNKEL (reference sequence). The CDR3 protein is CASSHLTAGGSNTGELFF. The CDR3 coding sequence is TGTGCCAGCAGCCACCTAACGGCGGGAGGCTCGAACACCGGGGAGCTGTTTTTT.

In regard to this clonotype: Relative to the germline gene, one junction end is altered; a read error may explain this. The CDR3 nucleotides are TGTTCCAGCAGCGTAGTGGGGGAATCAGGCGGGGAGCTGTTTTTT. Translation gives CSSSVVGESGGELFF. The rearrangement joins TRBV9 to TRBJ2-2, with D perhaps given as TRBD1 or TRBD2 (5 bases each). The CDR3 runs to 15 residues. Germline CDR1 SGDLS, CDR2 YYNGEE. Using reference TRBV9 and TRBJ2-2 for the parts outside the CDR3, the full variable domain is DSGVTQTPKHLITATGQRVTLRCSPRSGDLSVYWYQQSLDQGLQFLIQYYNGEERAKGNILERFSAQQFPDLHSELNLSSLELGDSALYFCSSSVVGESGGELFFGEGSRLTVL.

The chain combines TRBV5-4 with TRBJ1-1; 7 bases match TRBD1. The CDR3 runs to 16 residues. The J segment lost 0 bases and the V segment lost 7 bases, leaving 12 bases of the junction unmatched. Germline V lookup: CDR1 SGHNT, CDR2 YYREEE (reference sequence). CDR3 region: CASFPGTATMNTEAFF. DNA for the CDR3: TGTGCCAGCTTTCCGGGGACAGCGACAATGAACACTGAAGCTTTCTTT.

The chain couples TRBV15 to TRBJ1-5, with a weak D call TRBD1 (6 bases). Trimming took off 7 bases at V and 1 base at J, with 14 bases between the two ends. The length of the CDR3 is 15 residues. From germline, CDR1 is LNHNV and CDR2 YYDKDF (reference sequence). The CDR3 nucleotides are TGTGCCACCAACACCCCGGACAGAAGCAATCAGCCCCAGCATTTT. Residues: CATNTPDRSNQPQHF.

This clonotype was seen more than once but under ten times. The chain uses TRBV7-6 and TRBJ2-3, with TRBD2 identical over 7 bases. This CDR3 is built from 16 residues. Germline V CDR1 and CDR2: SGHVS, FNYEAQ. Unmatched junction bases numbered 13, after V lost 6 bases and J lost 4 bases. The CDR3, as DNA: TGTGCCAGCAGGCCCCGAGGGAGGGCCTCTGCAGATACGCAGTATTTT. This translates into CASRPRGRASADTQYF.

This clonotype appeared many times. The chain joins TRBV12-3 or TRBV12-4 to TRBJ1-6, with D unresolved. The CDR3 has 14 residues. The V end lost 1 base, the J end lost 3 bases, and 4 bases lay between the germline ends. The chain's CDR3 is CASSLGSYNSPLHF. The CDR3 DNA is TGTGCCAGCAGTTTAGGCAGCTATAATTCACCCCTCCACTTT.

This chain joins TRBV3-1 and TRBJ1-6, with TRBD1 as a possible D gene (6 bases). This CDR3 region has 16 residues. V lost 1 base and J 9 bases, leaving 16 bases between the germline ends. Germline CDR1 is LGHDT and CDR2 is YNNKEL (reference sequence). The chain's CDR3 is CASSQVAGVGGSPLHF. CDR3 in DNA: TGTGCCAGCAGCCAAGTAGCAGGAGTAGGGGGTTCACCCCTCCACTTT.

This clonotype was counted only a few times. This sequence joins TRBV30 and TRBJ2-7, with 9 bases fitting TRBD2. The V gene end was trimmed by 4 bases and the J gene end by 12 bases; junction bases not matched to a gene: 13. Germline CDR1 is GTSNPN and CDR2 is SVGIG (reference sequence). There are 13 residues in the CDR3. The CDR3 bases are TGTGCCTGGACTCGTTTACGTAGCGGGAGTTGGTACTTC. This gives the protein CAWTRLRSGSWYF. Variable domain in full (rest from reference TRBV30 and TRBJ2-7): SQTIHQWPATLVQPVGSPLSLECTVEGTSNPNLYWYRQAAGRGLQLLFYSVGIGQISSEVPQNLSASRPQDRQFILSSKKLLLSDSGFYLCAWTRLRSGSWYFGPGTRLTVT.

This rearrangement joins TRBV4-3 to TRBJ1-1; no clear D gene. V dropped 4 bases and J dropped 0 bases, with 9 bases sitting between them. Per the germline V gene, CDR1 is LGHNA and CDR2 is YSLEER. This CDR3 region has 14 residues. The CDR3 nucleotides read TGCGCCAGCAGCCCCGTATTAATGAACACTGAAGCTTTCTTT. Translated, it gives CASSPVLMNTEAFF.

The rearrangement links TRBV20-1 to TRBJ2-7; possibly TRBD2 for D (6 bases). V lost 5 bases to trimming and J lost 2 bases, with 13 bases between them. Germline V gene sequence: CDR1 DFQATT, CDR2 SNEGSKA (reference sequence). The CDR3 runs 13 residues. CDR3 protein: CSALGLTAYEQYF. CDR3 in DNA: TGCAGTGCTCTTGGACTAACAGCCTACGAGCAGTACTTC.

The chain is built from TRBV12-3 or TRBV12-4 and TRBJ2-1; D is unresolved. Trimming pared 0 bases from V and 7 bases from J, leaving 7 bases between. This CDR3 is built from 13 residues. In DNA, the CDR3 is TGTGCCAGCAGTTTAGCCAGGCGGAATGAGCAGTTCTTC. This sequence encodes CASSLARRNEQFF.

This chain joins TRBV28 and TRBJ1-1; no definite D call. Germline CDR1 MDHEN, CDR2 SYDVKM. This CDR3 region has 16 residues. V shed 3 bases and J shed 5 bases, with 19 bases lying between them. CDR3 amino acids: CASSLGGVDSRTEAFF. CDR3 nucleotide sequence: TGTGCCAGCAGTTTGGGTGGGGTGGACTCGAGGACTGAAGCTTTCTTT.

The V gene is TRBV10-2, the J gene TRBJ1-6, with D tentatively TRBD1 (6 bases). Trimming took off 6 bases at V and 10 bases at J, with 16 bases between the two ends. Per the germline V gene, CDR1 is WSHSY and CDR2 is SAAADI. The CDR3 covers 14 residues. CDR3 sequence reads: CASRGGGDGSPLHF. The CDR3 bases are TGCGCCAGCAGAGGGGGGGGCGACGGGTCACCCCTCCACTTT.

The chain employs TRBV6-2 or TRBV6-3 and TRBJ2-2; the D gene is possibly TRBD2 (5 bases). The ends were cut back, 8 bases at V and 1 base at J, with 14 bases in the middle. CDR3 length: 15 residues. In germline, CDR1 is MNHEY, CDR2 SVGEGT. The chain's CDR3 is CASWPRTQNTGELFF. The CDR3 region has the DNA TGTGCCAGCTGGCCCCGGACTCAGAACACCGGGGAGCTGTTTTTT.

In its sample, this clonotype is medium-sized. The J gene is TRBJ2-1, the V gene TRBV7-9; D possibly corresponds to TRBD2 (5 bases). This CDR3 comprises 16 residues. The germline CDR1 and CDR2 sequences are SEHNR and FQNEAQ (reference sequence). Between the trimmed V and J ends, which lost 5 bases and 6 bases, there was a span of 20 bases. The CDR3 loop reads CASSPGMASSRNEQFF. DNA of the CDR3: TGTGCCAGCAGCCCCGGGATGGCCAGCTCACGCAATGAGCAGTTCTTC.

The V gene is TRBV6-5, the J gene TRBJ2-7; a possible D gene is TRBD2 (5 bases). From germline, CDR1 is MNHEY and CDR2 SVGAGI. V lost 2 bases and J lost 6, with 17 bases in between. This CDR3 spans 15 amino acids. DNA for the CDR3: TGTGCCAGCAGTTACACCCGCCGGGAAGGAGGCGAGCAGTACTTC. It is translated as CASSYTRREGGEQYF.

The sample holds one count of this clonotype. Here the CDR3 DNA reads TGTGCCAGCAGCCGTAGACTAGCGGGAGTCAACGAGCAGTACTTC. It translates to CASSRRLAGVNEQYF. The chain recombines TRBV7-7 with TRBJ2-7; TRBD2 aligns across 12 bases. Germline V lookup: CDR1 SSHAT, CDR2 FNYEAQ (reference sequence). The trim removed 5 bases at V and 5 bases at J, leaving 7 bases unmatched. CDR3 length: 15 amino acids.

The sample holds a few counts of this clonotype. V is TRBV18 and J is TRBJ2-1; no definite D call. Trimming shortened V by 1 base and J by 0 bases, and 16 bases separated the two germline ends. The germline gives CDR1 KGHSH, CDR2 LQKENI. This CDR3 spans 18 amino acids. In nucleotides, the CDR3 is TGTGCCAGCTCACCACAGCTGGCAGTTGGGGACTCCTACAATGAGCAGTTCTTC. Its translation is CASSPQLAVGDSYNEQFF.

This clonotype came up a few times. The chain links TRBV6-1 to TRBJ1-5; no definite D call. The CDR3 runs to 13 residues. Germline lookup yields CDR1 MNHNS and CDR2 SASEGT. Trimming shortened V by 3 bases and J by 11 bases, and 14 bases separated the two germline ends. CDR3: CASSDATKGTQHF. The CDR3 DNA follows: TGTGCCAGCAGTGATGCAACTAAAGGAACCCAGCATTTT.

This clonotype was recorded many times. This chain links TRBV5-1 with TRBJ1-2, with unresolved D. CDR3 size: 17 residues. V was trimmed by 2 bases and J by 1 base, leaving 18 bases between them. Germline CDR1 reads SGHRS; CDR2 reads YFSETQ. The CDR3 nucleotides are TGCGCCAGCAGCTTTACCCCCTCGGGAGCAGTTAACTATGGCTACACCTTC. Residues: CASSFTPSGAVNYGYTF.

This clonotype was observed a few times. Written as DNA, the CDR3 is TGTGCCAGCAGTTTATGGGCGGGAGGGCCGTCCTACAATGAGCAGTTCTTC. This codes for CASSLWAGGPSYNEQFF. The chain couples TRBV28 to TRBJ2-1; TRBD2 aligns across 9 bases. Germline V lookup: CDR1 MDHEN, CDR2 SYDVKM. This CDR3 comprises 17 residues. The ends lost 0 bases at V and 1 base at J; junction bases unmatched: 4.